These 28 T cell receptor beta chains originate from one sample sequenced in a study of shared clonotypes between healthy human individuals. The assay was immunoSEQ multiplex PCR, and TCRdb's table has in-frame clones only and misses some. This repertoire shows around 940,000 clones, less than 85% found once; its top ten account for about 1.5%. The source material was memory CD4+ T cells sorted from blood. Specified subset: CD45RA-negative fraction. These receptor sequences come from a man between 18 and 29 years old in good health.

Regarding this clone: The same CDR3 arises from other DNA sequences in this sample as well. The rearrangement uses TRBV2 and TRBJ2-5; D is uncertain. Germline CDR1 and CDR2: SNHLY and FYNNEI. With 7 bases removed from V and 4 bases from J, the gap between germline ends came to 10 bases. This CDR3 has 12 residues. The CDR3 loop reads CASKGLGETQYF. The CDR3 DNA reads as TGTGCCAGCAAGGGTCTTGGAGAGACCCAGTACTTC.

As for this clone: Distinct nucleotide sequences in the sample also encode this CDR3. This chain connects TRBV18 to TRBJ1-2; TRBD1 is a possible D gene (6 bases). Germline CDR1 KGHSH, CDR2 LQKENI. The CDR3 length is 13 residues. V dropped 4 bases and J dropped 3 bases, with 9 bases sitting between them. Written as DNA, the CDR3 is TGTGCCAGCTCACGCGGGGGCGACTATGGCTACACCTTC. Its translation is CASSRGGDYGYTF.

V usage is TRBV6-6 and J usage is TRBJ1-6, with 8 bases matching TRBD1. The V and J ends lost 4 bases and 9 bases, in that order; junction bases with no gene match: 8. The germline V gene has CDR1 MNHNY and CDR2 SVGAGI (reference sequence). The CDR3 sequence is 15 residues long. CDR3 residues: CASSSGGLTSSPLHF. The DNA for the CDR3 is TGTGCCAGCAGTTCAGGGGGCCTCACGAGTTCACCCCTCCACTTT.

V is TRBV18 and J is TRBJ2-4; D may be TRBD2 (5 bases). V lost 6 bases, J lost 8 bases, and 14 bases lay in between. In germline, CDR1 is KGHSH, CDR2 LQKENI. The CDR3 sequence is 13 residues long. The CDR3, as DNA: TGTGCCAGCTCCCAAGGGTTCGGGGACATTCAGTACTTC. Encoded protein: CASSQGFGDIQYF. Drawing the rest from reference TRBV18 and TRBJ2-4, the complete variable domain is NAGVMQNPRHLVRRRGQEARLRCSPMKGHSHVYWYRQLPEEGLKFMVYLQKENIIDESGMPKERFSAEFPKEGPSILRIQQVVRGDSAAYFCASSQGFGDIQYFGAGTRLSVL.

Notes on this clone: This same CDR3 is encoded by further DNA sequences in the sample. The CDR3 loop reads CASSPGTSGEQFF. The CDR3 DNA reads as TGTGCCAGCAGCCCGGGGACTAGCGGTGAGCAGTTCTTC. This chain links TRBV9 with TRBJ2-1; TRBD2 aligns across 11 bases. Looked up from germline, CDR1 is SGDLS and CDR2 is YYNGEE. Trimming took 4 bases from V and 9 from J; bases not matched to a gene: 3. The length of the CDR3 is 13 residues.

As concerns this clone: One end of the junction fails to match germline, which may point to a read error. This rearrangement joins TRBV5-4 to TRBJ2-7; D call uncertain. Germline V gives CDR1 SGHNT, CDR2 YYREEE (reference sequence). This CDR3 is 12 amino acids long. CDR3 coding DNA: TGTGCCAGCAGCTTGAATTCTGGCCGGATTACTTTC. It yields the protein CASSLNSGRITF.

The chain uses TRBV5-5 and TRBJ1-1, with D unresolved. The ends were cut back, 0 bases at V and 4 bases at J, with 13 bases in the middle. The length of the CDR3 is 15 residues. Germline lookup yields CDR1 SGHKS and CDR2 YYEKEE (reference sequence). The CDR3 reads CASSLAAGRSTEAFF. CDR3 bases: TGTGCCAGCAGCTTGGCCGCAGGTCGGAGCACTGAAGCTTTCTTT.

V usage is TRBV11-2 and J usage is TRBJ1-1; no firm D call. This CDR3 has 16 residues. The V gene's germline CDR1 is SGHAT and CDR2 FQNNGV. Between the trimmed V and J ends, which lost 1 base and 3 bases, there was a span of 15 bases. The CDR3 is CASSLGSRVGYTEAFF. The CDR3 bases are TGTGCCAGCAGCTTAGGATCAAGGGTGGGTTACACTGAAGCTTTCTTT.

The gene calls are TRBV20-1 and TRBJ2-1; no clear D. V was trimmed by 4 bases and J by 15 bases, leaving 16 bases between them. Per the germline V gene, CDR1 is DFQATT and CDR2 is SNEGSKA (reference sequence). This CDR3 region has 11 residues. This CDR3 is CSATLWWVWFF. CDR3 coding DNA: TGCAGTGCTACACTCTGGTGGGTATGGTTCTTC.

This clone was counted a single time. The chain links TRBV6-5 to TRBJ1-3; TRBD1 might be the D (6 bases). The V end was cut by 2 bases, the J end by 3 bases, with 14 bases between. This CDR3 is built from 16 residues. Germline CDR1 and CDR2: MNHEY and SVGAGI. The CDR3 DNA reads TGTGCCAGCAGTTACACAGGGAAGGGTGGTGGAAACACCATATATTTT. Its protein product is CASSYTGKGGGNTIYF.

The chain employs TRBV2 and TRBJ1-2; D not certain. This CDR3 region has 12 residues. Germline V lookup: CDR1 SNHLY, CDR2 FYNNEI. The germline V and J ends were trimmed by 4 bases and 3 bases, with 6 bases remaining between them. As DNA, the CDR3 is TGTGCCAGCAGTGTAGTGGACTATGGCTACACCTTC. Its protein is CASSVVDYGYTF.

This clone was detected ten times or more. The gene calls are TRBV11-2 and TRBJ2-1, with 9 positions matching TRBD1. The CDR3 length is 17 residues. After removal of 2 bases from V and 4 bases from J, the junction contained 9 bases not matched to a gene. Germline V gene data show CDR1 as SGHAT and CDR2 as FQNNGV. CDR3 amino acids: CASSLRPGTGPYNEQFF. The CDR3 DNA reads TGTGCCAGCAGCTTACGTCCCGGGACAGGGCCGTACAATGAGCAGTTCTTC.

V usage is TRBV4-2 and J usage is TRBJ1-4; D is possibly TRBD1 (5 bases). This CDR3 has 16 residues. The V gene lost 4 bases and the J gene lost 0 bases, with 12 bases spanning the gap. Germline V gene sequence: CDR1 LGHNA, CDR2 YNFKEQ. DNA for the CDR3: TGTGCCAGCAGCCTTTCTGGGGGTTCAACTAATGAAAAACTGTTTTTT. It is translated as CASSLSGGSTNEKLFF.

The chain combines TRBV5-4 with TRBJ1-2, with 7 bases identical to TRBD1. The germline V gene encodes CDR1 SGHNT and CDR2 YYREEE (reference sequence). V lost 3 bases to trimming and J lost 7 bases; unmatched junction nucleotides: 6. This CDR3 is built from 13 residues. The CDR3 sequence: CASSSPGGAGYTF. In DNA, the CDR3 is TGTGCCAGCAGCTCACCAGGGGGAGCTGGCTACACCTTC.

Regarding this clone: This CDR3 is also generated by other DNA sequences in the sample. The rearrangement uses TRBV5-4 and TRBJ1-1; possibly TRBD1 for D (5 bases). This CDR3 comprises 14 residues. V was cut by 4 bases and J by 0 bases, with 10 bases left in between. Per the germline V gene, CDR1 is SGHNT and CDR2 is YYREEE (reference sequence). For the CDR3, the DNA is TGTGCCAGCAGCCCAACAGGCCTGAACACTGAAGCTTTCTTT. This translates into CASSPTGLNTEAFF.

The chain recombines TRBV27 with TRBJ2-7; 13 positions match TRBD2. Looked up from germline, CDR1 is MNHEY and CDR2 is SMNVEV (reference sequence). The V and J ends lost 5 bases and 7 bases, in that order; junction bases with no gene match: 8. The CDR3 covers 15 residues. The CDR3 sequence: CASSGTSGAAGEQYF. The DNA of the CDR3 is TGTGCCAGCAGTGGGACTAGCGGGGCCGCGGGGGAGCAGTACTTC.

The gene calls are TRBV5-1 and TRBJ2-5; D is unclear. This CDR3 spans 15 amino acids. Trimming left V 2 bases short and J 3 bases short, with 14 bases between. Germline V gene sequence: CDR1 SGHRS, CDR2 YFSETQ. CDR3 amino acids: CASSFGATWEETQYF. CDR3 coding DNA: TGCGCCAGCAGCTTCGGCGCCACTTGGGAAGAGACCCAGTACTTC.

This clone came up once. The chain couples TRBV28 to TRBJ1-2; 7 bases are a match to TRBD1. Germline V gives CDR1 MDHEN, CDR2 SYDVKM. Trimming cost V 2 bases and J 3 bases; bases outside gene matches: 6. The CDR3 sequence is 15 residues long. The CDR3 nucleotides are TGTGCCAGCAGTTTAGGGGGACAGAGTCACTATGGCTACACCTTC. Amino acids: CASSLGGQSHYGYTF.

There are a few counts of this clone. This rearrangement joins TRBV18 to TRBJ1-4; TRBD1 might be the D (5 bases). V dropped 0 bases and J dropped 9 bases, with 11 bases sitting between them. The CDR3 contains 14 residues. Germline V lookup: CDR1 KGHSH, CDR2 LQKENI. The CDR3: CASSPPGVAKKLFF. In DNA form, the CDR3 reads TGTGCCAGCTCACCACCGGGGGTAGCGAAAAAACTGTTTTTT.

On this clone itself: The same CDR3 also results from other DNA sequences found in this sample. The chain employs TRBV9 and TRBJ2-3; D possibly corresponds to TRBD1 (5 bases). The germline V gene encodes CDR1 SGDLS and CDR2 YYNGEE. Trimming cost V 1 base and J 0 bases, with 9 bases left between them. This CDR3 has 15 residues. CDR3 nucleotide sequence: TGTGCCAGCAGCGTATGGGGCGTCAGCACAGATACGCAGTATTTT. It translates to CASSVWGVSTDTQYF. Using reference TRBV9 and TRBJ2-3 for the parts outside the CDR3, the full variable domain is DSGVTQTPKHLITATGQRVTLRCSPRSGDLSVYWYQQSLDQGLQFLIQYYNGEERAKGNILERFSAQQFPDLHSELNLSSLELGDSALYFCASSVWGVSTDTQYFGPGTRLTVL.

The V call is TRBV5-6, the J call TRBJ1-2, with TRBD1 as a possible D gene (6 bases). Trimming cost V 0 bases and J 2 bases, with 8 bases left between them. Germline V gene lookup returns CDR1 SGHDT and CDR2 YYEEEE. This CDR3 has 14 amino acids. CDR3 DNA: TGTGCCAGCAGCTTGGGACAGGAAAACTATGGCTACACCTTC. It translates to CASSLGQENYGYTF.

The gene calls are TRBV11-3 and TRBJ2-2, with 8 positions matching TRBD1. Looked up from germline, CDR1 is SGHNT and CDR2 is YENEEA. The CDR3 loop spans 15 amino acids. J was trimmed by 3 bases and V by 5 bases; bases with no gene match: 5. CDR3 region: CASSHGQGYTGELFF. CDR3 in DNA: TGTGCCAGCAGCCATGGACAGGGTTACACCGGGGAGCTGTTTTTT. Filled out from reference TRBV11-3 and TRBJ2-2, the complete variable domain reads EAGVVQSPRYKIIEKKQPVAFWCNPISGHNTLYWYLQNLGQGPELLIRYENEEAVDDSQLPKDRFSAERLKGVDSTLKIQPAELGDSAVYLCASSHGQGYTGELFFGEGSRLTVL.

The J gene is TRBJ1-1, the V gene TRBV2; TRBD1 agrees at 7 bases. V was pared by 6 bases and J by 5 bases, with 6 bases of the junction left unmatched. Germline V gene lookup returns CDR1 SNHLY and CDR2 FYNNEI. This CDR3 is built from 13 residues. CDR3 DNA: TGTGCCAGCAGGGCGACAGGGTTTACTGAAGCTTTCTTT. This sequence encodes CASRATGFTEAFF.

The V call is TRBV5-1, the J call TRBJ1-6; no clear D. The CDR3 consists of 14 residues. V shed 0 bases and J shed 7 bases, with 8 bases lying between them. The germline V gene has CDR1 SGHRS and CDR2 YFSETQ. The CDR3 DNA reads as TGCGCCAGCAGCTTGGACAGCTCAAATTCACCCCTCCACTTT. Translated: CASSLDSSNSPLHF.

This clone came up once. The chain combines TRBV7-9 with TRBJ1-4; tentative D call: TRBD1 (6 bases). Per the germline V gene, CDR1 is SEHNR and CDR2 is FQNEAQ (reference sequence). Trimming removed 5 bases at V and 8 bases at J, with 12 bases between. The CDR3 extends over 13 amino acids. CDR3 in amino acids: CASSRGQTEKLFF. The CDR3 coding sequence is TGTGCCAGCAGCCGGGGACAAACGGAAAAACTGTTTTTT.

J is TRBJ2-7 and V is TRBV6-6; TRBD1 aligns across 11 bases. The CDR3 consists of 14 residues. Unmatched junction bases numbered 7, after V lost 7 bases and J lost 5 bases. Germline V CDR1 and CDR2: MNHNY, SVGAGI (reference sequence). This CDR3 reads CASIPGQGGHEQYF. CDR3 nucleotides: TGTGCCAGCATCCCGGGACAGGGGGGCCACGAGCAGTACTTC.

As regards this clone: The sample has other DNA sequences that encode this CDR3 too. The gene calls are TRBV18 and TRBJ2-7, with TRBD1 as a possible D gene (5 bases). The germline V and J ends were trimmed by 2 bases and 6 bases, with 5 bases remaining between them. Germline V gene data show CDR1 as KGHSH and CDR2 as LQKENI. The CDR3 is made up of 11 amino acids. This chain's CDR3 is CASSPGAEQYF. CDR3 bases: TGTGCCAGCTCACCAGGGGCCGAGCAGTACTTC.

The V call is TRBV7-9, the J call TRBJ2-7; TRBD1 matches 11 bases. Germline V gives CDR1 SEHNR, CDR2 FQNEAQ (reference sequence). The CDR3 runs 15 residues. Losses at the gene ends were 5 bases for V and 3 bases for J; bases not matched to a gene: 6. The CDR3 spells CASSLYGTGGYEQYF. In DNA, the CDR3 is TGTGCCAGCAGCCTCTATGGGACAGGGGGCTACGAGCAGTACTTC. Looking up the rest from reference TRBV7-9 and TRBJ2-7 gives the full variable domain: DTGVSQNPRHKITKRGQNVTFRCDPISEHNRLYWYRQTLGQGPEFLTYFQNEAQLEKSRLLSDRFSAERPKGSFSTLEIQRTEQGDSAMYLCASSLYGTGGYEQYFGPGTRLTVT.